This is a list of T cell receptor beta chains from one sample in a study of early T cells in non-severe SARS-CoV-2 infection. Each CDR3 protein is one row after TCRdb ran MiXCR on the 5' RACE reads. The table has 90,000 or so distinct CDR3 sequences, about 15% seen once. Sequences were obtained from whole blood. These receptors all come from an adult who was a healthcare worker with PCR-confirmed SARS-CoV-2 infection or an uninfected control (not recorded which). Both conserved end residues are part of each CDR3. The D gene is left open where the match is weak. Not every row has a clone size; where given, it reads once, few, many or a size class.

clone_size | j_call | v_call | d_call | cdr3_aa | cdr3_nt
NA | TRBJ2-7 | TRBV7-2 | NA | CASSPLGDSTTYEQYF | TGTGCCAGCAGCCCACTGGGCGACTCGACTACCTACGAGCAGTACTTC
few | TRBJ2-3 | TRBV20-1 | NA | CSARDSYRDNKSQYF | TGCAGTGCTAGAGATTCTTACCGGGACAACAAATCGCAGTATTTT
NA | TRBJ2-1 | TRBV29-1 | NA | CSVGGNWDEQFF | TGCAGCGTTGGTGGCAATTGGGATGAGCAGTTCTTC
few | TRBJ2-7 | TRBV28 | TRBD2 | CASSERSGSAHEQYF | TGTGCCAGCAGTGAGCGGAGCGGGAGTGCCCACGAGCAGTACTTC
few | TRBJ1-2 | TRBV6-1 | TRBD1 | CASSARGGDSTNYGYTF | TGTGCCAGCAGTGCTCGAGGGGGGGACAGTACGAACTATGGCTACACCTTC
NA | TRBJ2-7 | TRBV6-2/TRBV6-3 | NA | CASSYPNAYEQYF | TGTGCCAGCAGCTACCCGAACGCCTACGAGCAGTACTTC
few | TRBJ1-1 | TRBV5-4 | TRBD1 | CASSLWGQLSFF | TGTGCCAGCAGCTTATGGGGACAGTTATCTTTCTTT
NA | TRBJ1-2 | TRBV11-2 | NA | CASSLSTAVWGYTF | TGTGCCAGCAGCTTATCGACGGCGGTTTGGGGCTACACCTTC
many | TRBJ2-1 | TRBV12-3/TRBV12-4 | NA | CASSFQDGVVVEQFF | TGTGCCAGCAGTTTCCAGGACGGGGTCGTGGTTGAGCAGTTCTTC
NA | TRBJ1-6 | TRBV2 | NA | CASSGSRDTFSPLHF | TGTGCCAGCAGTGGTTCGCGGGACACCTTTTCACCCCTCCACTTT
few | TRBJ1-2 | TRBV28 | NA | CASRTANYGYTF | TGTGCCAGCAGGACAGCTAACTATGGCTACACCTTC
many | TRBJ2-3 | TRBV28 | NA | CASTGPSRTDTQYF | TGTGCCAGTACCGGACCGTCACGCACAGATACGCAGTATTTT
many | TRBJ2-1 | TRBV5-4 | TRBD2 | CASSGTSGAFNEQFF | TGTGCCAGCAGCGGGACTAGCGGGGCTTTCAATGAGCAGTTCTTC
NA | TRBJ2-1 | TRBV6-1 | NA | CASLQGGYNEQFF | TGTGCCAGCCTACAGGGGGGGTACAATGAGCAGTTCTTC
many | TRBJ1-2 | TRBV29-1 | NA | CSAVRASENGYTF | TGCAGCGCAGTAAGAGCATCCGAAAATGGCTACACCTTC
many | TRBJ2-6 | TRBV2 | NA | CASRSQGSGANVLTF | TGTGCCAGCAGGAGTCAGGGCTCTGGGGCCAACGTCCTGACTTTC
many | TRBJ2-7 | TRBV21-1 | NA | CASSKALRAGIYEQYF | TGTGCCAGCAGCAAAGCGCTTCGAGCGGGAATATACGAGCAGTACTTC
once | TRBJ1-1 | TRBV12-3/TRBV12-4 | NA | CASSNDSSNTEAFF | TGTGCCAGCAGCAACGACAGTTCGAACACTGAAGCTTTCTTT
NA | TRBJ2-5 | TRBV28 | NA | CASFDFQETQYF | TGTGCCAGCTTCGATTTTCAAGAGACCCAGTACTTC
NA | TRBJ2-1 | TRBV5-1 | TRBD2 | CASGTSVSYNEQFF | TGCGCCAGCGGGACTAGTGTATCCTACAATGAGCAGTTCTTC
NA | TRBJ2-7 | TRBV12-3/TRBV12-4 | NA | CASSLELGEQYF | TGTGCCAGCAGTTTAGAGCTTGGCGAGCAGTACTTC
NA | TRBJ2-2 | TRBV7-2 | NA | CASSSRDTRTPGSCFF | NA
few | TRBJ2-7 | TRBV29-1 | NA | CSVEMTYEQYF | TGCAGCGTTGAAATGACCTACGAGCAGTACTTC
NA | TRBJ2-1 | TRBV5-1 | TRBD2 | CASSLGLALADNEQFF | TGCGCCAGCAGCTTGGGACTAGCGTTAGCCGACAATGAGCAGTTCTTC
few | TRBJ1-2 | TRBV28 | NA | CASRGGYGYTF | TGTGCCAGTAGGGGGGGCTATGGCTACACCTTC
few | TRBJ1-1 | TRBV11-2 | NA | CASSSGRIEAFF | TGTGCCAGCAGCTCGGGACGGATTGAAGCTTTCTTT
NA | TRBJ1-6 | TRBV27 | NA | CASGTSGSPLHF | TGTGCCAGCGGGACATCGGGCTCACCCCTCCACTTT
NA | TRBJ2-1 | TRBV20-1 | TRBD2 | CSARGSSGRIRNEQFF | TGCAGTGCTAGGGGTTCTAGCGGGAGAATCAGGAATGAGCAGTTCTTC
NA | TRBJ2-3 | TRBV28 | NA | CASSLGRTDTQYF | TGTGCCAGCAGCCTGGGGAGGACAGATACGCAGTATTTT
few | TRBJ2-1 | TRBV12-3/TRBV12-4 | NA | CASSSTLGSHGQFF | TGTGCCAGCAGTTCAACGCTAGGGTCTCATGGGCAGTTCTTC
few | TRBJ2-5 | TRBV28 | NA | CASRAAAELRETQYF | TGTGCCAGCAGGGCGGCGGCAGAGCTACGAGAGACCCAGTACTTC
NA | TRBJ1-1 | TRBV19 | NA | CASRKEDTEAFF | TGTGCCAGTAGAAAGGAGGACACTGAAGCTTTCTTT
few | TRBJ2-6 | TRBV28 | NA | CASSLAPFPGANVLTF | TGTGCCAGCAGTTTAGCGCCCTTCCCTGGGGCCAACGTCCTGACTTTC
few | TRBJ2-1 | TRBV7-2 | NA | CASSNYGHNEQFF | TGTGCCAGCAGCAATTATGGGCATAATGAGCAGTTCTTC
NA | TRBJ2-5 | TRBV11-2 | TRBD2 | CASSLSLAEGETQYF | TGTGCCAGCAGCTTGTCACTAGCGGAGGGAGAGACCCAGTACTTC
NA | TRBJ2-7 | TRBV2 | TRBD2 | CATLAGGYEQYF | TGTGCCACCTTAGCGGGAGGGTACGAGCAGTACTTC
few | TRBJ2-2 | TRBV18 | TRBD2 | CASSALAATGELFF | TGTGCCAGCTCAGCACTAGCGGCTACCGGGGAGCTGTTTTTT
many | TRBJ2-1 | TRBV7-6 | TRBD2 | CASSPTSGTFSYNEQFF | TGTGCCAGCAGCCCTACTAGCGGTACCTTCTCCTACAATGAGCAGTTCTTC
NA | TRBJ2-7 | TRBV3-1 | TRBD2 | CASSPSGSKYEQYF | TGTGCCAGCAGCCCCAGCGGGAGTAAGTACGAGCAGTACTTC
few | TRBJ2-7 | TRBV20-1 | NA | CIPSEGEQYF | TGCATCCCCAGTGAGGGAGAGCAGTACTTC
many | TRBJ2-5 | TRBV29-1 | NA | CSVEDHDTAGRNQETQYF | TGCAGCGTTGAAGATCATGATACGGCAGGTCGTAACCAAGAGACCCAGTACTTC
few | TRBJ2-3 | TRBV5-5 | NA | CAGGGGNTDTQYF | TGTGCAGGCGGAGGGGGTAACACAGATACGCAGTATTTT
NA | TRBJ2-1 | TRBV28 | NA | CASAPGTSYNEQFF | TGTGCCAGTGCCCCCGGGACGTCCTACAATGAGCAGTTCTTC
few | TRBJ2-3 | TRBV11-1 | TRBD1 | CASRPKFRTGGRTDTQYF | TGTGCCAGCAGACCAAAATTCCGGACAGGGGGCCGCACAGATACGCAGTATTTT
NA | TRBJ2-3 | TRBV28 | TRBD2 | CASSPTVSGPADTQYF | TGTGCCAGCAGTCCTACAGTTAGCGGGCCCGCAGATACGCAGTATTTT
few | TRBJ2-3 | TRBV6-2/TRBV6-3 | TRBD2 | CASSYDGGRGADTQYF | TGTGCCAGCAGTTACGACGGCGGGAGAGGCGCAGATACGCAGTATTTT
many | TRBJ1-1 | TRBV29-1 | NA | CSVMDFPEAFF | TGCAGCGTTATGGATTTCCCTGAAGCTTTCTTT
NA | TRBJ2-3 | TRBV20-1 | TRBD2 | CSARRTSGSTDTQYF | TGCAGTGCTAGAAGGACTAGCGGGAGCACAGATACGCAGTATTTT
NA | TRBJ2-7 | TRBV20-1 | TRBD1 | CSARDPGTGLTMGEQYF | TGCAGTGCTAGAGATCCCGGGACAGGCTTAACTATGGGGGAGCAGTACTTC
few | TRBJ1-3 | TRBV5-1 | NA | CASTDNSGNTIYF | TGCGCCAGCACGGACAACTCTGGAAACACCATATATTTT
NA | TRBJ2-5 | TRBV28 | NA | CASSFWGEKETQYF | TGTGCCAGCAGTTTCTGGGGGGAGAAGGAGACCCAGTACTTC
large | TRBJ2-3 | TRBV5-4 | NA | CASSSLDSEVDTQYF | TGTGCCAGCAGCTCCTTAGACAGTGAGGTCGATACGCAGTATTTT
few | TRBJ2-7 | TRBV27 | TRBD1 | CASSVGGQGHYEQYF | TGTGCCAGCAGTGTAGGTGGACAGGGCCACTACGAGCAGTACTTC
many | TRBJ2-5 | TRBV29-1 | NA | CSVGRSQETQYF | TGCAGCGTTGGTCGCTCCCAAGAGACCCAGTACTTC
NA | TRBJ2-6 | TRBV29-1 | NA | CSVPGLESSGANVLTF | TGCAGCGTCCCGGGACTCGAGTCTTCTGGGGCCAACGTCCTGACTTTC
NA | TRBJ1-1 | TRBV5-1 | NA | CASSLRAMNTEAFF | TGCGCCAGCAGCTTGAGGGCCATGAACACTGAAGCTTTCTTT